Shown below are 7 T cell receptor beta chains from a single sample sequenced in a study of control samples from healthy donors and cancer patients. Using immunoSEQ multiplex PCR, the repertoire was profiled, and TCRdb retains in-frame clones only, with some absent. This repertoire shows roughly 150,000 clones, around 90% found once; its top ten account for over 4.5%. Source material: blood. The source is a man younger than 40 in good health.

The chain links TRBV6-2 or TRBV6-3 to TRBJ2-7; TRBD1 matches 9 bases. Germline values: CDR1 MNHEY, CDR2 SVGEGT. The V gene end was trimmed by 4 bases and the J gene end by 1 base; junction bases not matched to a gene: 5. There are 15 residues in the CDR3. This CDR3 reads CASSFRDRASYEQYF. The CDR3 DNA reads TGTGCCAGCAGTTTCCGGGACAGGGCTTCCTACGAGCAGTACTTC.

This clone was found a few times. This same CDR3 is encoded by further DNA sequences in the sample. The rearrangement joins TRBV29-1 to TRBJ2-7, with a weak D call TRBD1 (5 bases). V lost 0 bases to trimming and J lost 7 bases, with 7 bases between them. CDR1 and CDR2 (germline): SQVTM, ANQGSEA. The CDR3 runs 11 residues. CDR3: CSVEDRAEQYF. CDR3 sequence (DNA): TGCAGCGTTGAAGACAGGGCGGAGCAGTACTTC.

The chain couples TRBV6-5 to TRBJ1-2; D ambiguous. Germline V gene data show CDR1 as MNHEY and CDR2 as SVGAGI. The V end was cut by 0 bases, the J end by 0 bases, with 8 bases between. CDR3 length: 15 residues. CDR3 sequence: CASSYSSAANYGYTF. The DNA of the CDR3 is TGTGCCAGCAGTTACTCGTCGGCAGCTAACTATGGCTACACCTTC.

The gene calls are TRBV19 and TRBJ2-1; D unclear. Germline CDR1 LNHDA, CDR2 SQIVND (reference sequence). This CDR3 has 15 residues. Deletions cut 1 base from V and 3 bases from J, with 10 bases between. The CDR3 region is CASSIGPSVYNEQFF. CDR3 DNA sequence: TGTGCCAGTAGTATAGGCCCTAGTGTCTACAATGAGCAGTTCTTC. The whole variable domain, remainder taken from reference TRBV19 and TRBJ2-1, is DGGITQSPKYLFRKEGQNVTLSCEQNLNHDAMYWYRQDPGQGLRLIYYSQIVNDFQKGDIAEGYSVSREKKESFPLTVTSAQKNPTAFYLCASSIGPSVYNEQFFGPGTRLTVL.

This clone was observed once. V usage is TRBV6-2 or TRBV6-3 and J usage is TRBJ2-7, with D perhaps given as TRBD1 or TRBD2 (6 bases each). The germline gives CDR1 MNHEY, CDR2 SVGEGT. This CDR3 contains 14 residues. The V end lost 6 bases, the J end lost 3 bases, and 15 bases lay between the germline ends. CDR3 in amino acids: CASSPLGGGYEQYF. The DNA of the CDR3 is TGTGCCAGCAGCCCTCTGGGGGGCGGCTACGAGCAGTACTTC.

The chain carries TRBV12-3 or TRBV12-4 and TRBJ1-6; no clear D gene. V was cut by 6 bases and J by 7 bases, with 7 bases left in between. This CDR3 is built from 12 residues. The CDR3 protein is CASRTGNSPLHF. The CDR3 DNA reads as TGTGCCAGCAGGACCGGGAATTCACCCCTCCACTTT.

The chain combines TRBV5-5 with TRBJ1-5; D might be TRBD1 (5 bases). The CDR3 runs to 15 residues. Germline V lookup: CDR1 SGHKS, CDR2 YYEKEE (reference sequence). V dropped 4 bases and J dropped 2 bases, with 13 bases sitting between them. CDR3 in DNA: TGTGCCAGCAGCCGGACCGGGACGGGCAATCAGCCCCAGCATTTT. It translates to CASSRTGTGNQPQHF.